Following are 23 T cell receptor beta chains from one sample sequenced in a study of cytomegalovirus exposure and HLA in healthy donors. This PCR relied on a set of 60 Vbeta primers and 13 Jbeta primers. Clones were read by immunoSEQ multiplex PCR, and TCRdb kept only the in-frame ones, dropping some. The data hold around 230,000 clones, with roughly 85% observed a single time. Sequencing was done on a sample of PBMCs. These TCRs come from a girl aged 2 to 9 in good health and CMV-seronegative.

The J gene is TRBJ2-2, the V gene TRBV5-6, with TRBD2 matching over 11 bases. V trimming: 3 bases; J trimming: 5 bases; junction bases outside the gene matches: 3. Germline assignment: CDR1 SGHDT and CDR2 YYEEEE. The CDR3 covers 15 residues. This CDR3 is CASSSLAGETGELFF. CDR3 nucleotide sequence: TGTGCCAGCAGCTCACTAGCGGGAGAAACCGGGGAGCTGTTTTTT.

The gene calls are TRBV4-1 and TRBJ1-6, with TRBD1 matching 8 bases. This CDR3 contains 17 residues. V was clipped by 0 bases and J by 7 bases; unmatched bases: 8. CDR1 is MGHRA and CDR2 is YSYEKL in the germline V gene. CDR3 sequence: CASSQDSPGGGNSPLHF. CDR3 DNA sequence: TGCGCCAGCAGCCAAGATTCCCCAGGGGGCGGGAATTCACCCCTCCACTTT.

This chain joins TRBV6-1 and TRBJ2-2; TRBD2 matches 16 bases. CDR3 length equals 17 residues. Trimming cost V 4 bases and J 8 bases; bases outside gene matches: 7. Germline values: CDR1 MNHNS, CDR2 SASEGT. The CDR3 reads CASSGGLAGGGRGELFF. The CDR3 bases are TGTGCCAGCAGTGGGGGACTAGCGGGGGGGGGTCGAGGGGAGCTGTTTTTT.

The gene calls are TRBV5-4 and TRBJ2-4; 9 nucleotides line up with TRBD1. V lost 4 bases, J lost 1 base, and 12 bases stayed unmatched. CDR1 SGHNT and CDR2 YYREEE come from the germline V gene (reference sequence). This CDR3 has 18 residues. CDR3 DNA: TGTGCCAGCAGCCGGGACAGGGAGGGTTTTGGGGCCAAAAACATTCAGTACTTC. It encodes CASSRDREGFGAKNIQYF.

The gene calls are TRBV27 and TRBJ2-5; 12 nucleotides agree with TRBD2. This CDR3 has 16 amino acids. The V gene end was trimmed by 5 bases and the J gene end by 5 bases; junction bases not matched to a gene: 9. CDR1 is MNHEY, CDR2 SMNVEV, per germline (reference sequence). The CDR3 bases are TGTGCCAGCAGTCACCTAGCGGGAGGGCCGGGGGAGACCCAGTACTTC. The encoded protein is CASSHLAGGPGETQYF.

V is TRBV6-5 and J is TRBJ1-6; the match to TRBD1 covers 7 bases. The CDR3 covers 13 residues. CDR1 is MNHEY and CDR2 is SVGAGI in the germline V gene. Unmatched junction bases numbered 7, after V lost 5 bases and J lost 12 bases. The CDR3 spells CASSERDRLPLHF. CDR3 bases: TGTGCCAGCAGTGAGAGGGACAGATTACCCCTCCACTTT.

The chain recombines TRBV2 with TRBJ2-5; D remains unclear. The CDR3 contains 11 residues. Germline V CDR1 and CDR2: SNHLY, FYNNEI. V dropped 2 bases and J dropped 7 bases, with 5 bases sitting between them. The CDR3 coding sequence is TGTGCCAGCAGTGAACAATCGACCCAGTACTTC. It translates to CASSEQSTQYF.

The chain has TRBV10-1 and TRBJ2-1, with 11 positions matching TRBD2. CDR3 length: 16 amino acids. V lost 3 bases to trimming and J lost 7 bases; unmatched junction nucleotides: 8. Germline loops: CDR1 WNHNN, CDR2 SYGVQD (reference sequence). The CDR3 sequence: CASSDSRLAGGNEQFF. The CDR3 bases are TGCGCCAGCAGTGACTCAAGGCTAGCGGGGGGTAATGAGCAGTTCTTC.

The chain carries TRBV4-2 and TRBJ1-2, with 8 bases identical to TRBD1. Germline CDR1 reads LGHNA; CDR2 reads YNFKEQ. This CDR3 contains 14 residues. Losses at the gene ends were 3 bases for V and 2 bases for J; bases not matched to a gene: 2. In DNA form, the CDR3 reads TGTGCCAGCAGCCATAGACAGGGGAACTATGGCTACACCTTC. The encoded protein is CASSHRQGNYGYTF.

This clone has just a few counts. This chain uses TRBV9 with TRBJ2-1; 8 nucleotides match TRBD2. Germline trimming cut 4 bases from V and 4 bases from J; bases unmatched to any gene: 7. The CDR3 extends over 15 amino acids. Germline CDR1 is SGDLS and CDR2 is YYNGEE. This CDR3 is CASSRAGDPYNEQFF. The CDR3 coding sequence is TGTGCCAGCAGCAGAGCGGGGGACCCTTACAATGAGCAGTTCTTC.

The chain couples TRBV19 to TRBJ2-2; the match to TRBD2 covers 7 bases. The germline V gene has CDR1 LNHDA and CDR2 SQIVND (reference sequence). The CDR3 consists of 16 residues. V was clipped by 10 bases and J by 4 bases; unmatched bases: 15. The CDR3 reads CATRNGGRGVTGELFF. The CDR3 DNA reads as TGTGCCACCCGGAACGGGGGGAGAGGGGTCACCGGGGAGCTGTTTTTT.

CDR3 bases: TGTGCCAGCACCCTCCCGGACCGGACTCAAGAGACCCAGTACTTC. Translating gives CASTLPDRTQETQYF. The V call is TRBV14, the J call TRBJ2-5; TRBD2 is a possible D gene (5 bases). CDR3 size: 15 residues. The V and J ends lost 7 bases and 2 bases respectively, with 17 bases between them. CDR1 is SGHDN and CDR2 is FVKESK in the germline V gene.

The gene calls are TRBV27 and TRBJ1-1; TRBD1 matches at 7 bases. Germline trimming cut 8 bases from V and 0 bases from J; bases unmatched to any gene: 9. The CDR3 is made up of 15 amino acids. Germline V gene sequence: CDR1 MNHEY, CDR2 SMNVEV (reference sequence). CDR3 residues: CASRDRDSLNTEAFF. Here the CDR3 DNA reads TGTGCCAGCCGTGACCGGGACAGCTTGAACACTGAAGCTTTCTTT.

The rearrangement links TRBV5-1 to TRBJ1-2, with 11 bases identical to TRBD1. CDR1 is SGHRS and CDR2 is YFSETQ in the germline V gene. V lost 0 bases and J lost 4; bases outside the gene matches: 5. The CDR3 is 16 residues long. The CDR3 protein is CASSLADRGRGYGYTF. CDR3 sequence (DNA): TGCGCCAGCAGCTTGGCGGACAGGGGGCGAGGCTATGGCTACACCTTC.

The chain links TRBV19 to TRBJ2-7; D may be TRBD1 (6 bases). Germline loops: CDR1 LNHDA, CDR2 SQIVND (reference sequence). V was cut by 3 bases and J by 3 bases, with 15 bases left in between. The CDR3 consists of 15 residues. CDR3 sequence: CASSIGPGTYYEQYF. CDR3 in DNA: TGTGCCAGTAGTATCGGCCCCGGGACATACTACGAGCAGTACTTC. The complete variable domain, with remaining parts taken from reference TRBV19 and TRBJ2-7, reads DGGITQSPKYLFRKEGQNVTLSCEQNLNHDAMYWYRQDPGQGLRLIYYSQIVNDFQKGDIAEGYSVSREKKESFPLTVTSAQKNPTAFYLCASSIGPGTYYEQYFGPGTRLTVT.

The rearrangement links TRBV7-9 to TRBJ2-1; 8 nucleotides align to TRBD2. The V segment lost 0 bases and the J segment 5 bases; nucleotides outside the gene matches: 9. CDR1 and CDR2 (germline): SEHNR, FQNEAQ (reference sequence). This CDR3 is built from 17 residues. Here the CDR3 reads CASSLALTSGAHNEQFF. The CDR3 DNA follows: TGTGCCAGCAGCTTAGCGCTAACTAGCGGAGCCCACAATGAGCAGTTCTTC.

This chain links TRBV27 with TRBJ2-3; D possibly corresponds to TRBD2 (7 bases). V dropped 3 bases and J dropped 7 bases, with 23 bases sitting between them. The germline V gene has CDR1 MNHEY and CDR2 SMNVEV (reference sequence). This CDR3 has 17 residues. Here the CDR3 DNA reads TGTGCCAGCAGTTTTTCCTCGCGGGGGCCTGCAGGAAATACGCAGTATTTT. Amino acids: CASSFSSRGPAGNTQYF.

CDR3 coding DNA: TGTGCCAGCACGACAGGGGGCCATGGCTACACCTTC. It encodes CASTTGGHGYTF. The chain combines TRBV28 with TRBJ1-2; 10 bases match TRBD1. V lost 7 bases to trimming and J lost 6 bases; unmatched junction nucleotides: 2. Per germline, CDR1 MDHEN and CDR2 SYDVKM. CDR3 length: 12 amino acids.

This chain uses TRBV6-6 with TRBJ2-5, with a possible D match to TRBD2 (6 bases). Trimming removed 7 bases from V and 3 bases from J, with 15 bases in between. Germline assignment: CDR1 MNHNY and CDR2 SVGAGI (reference sequence). The CDR3 sequence is 14 residues long. The DNA of the CDR3 is TGTGCCAGCACGCTCGGCGGGGTTGAAGAGACCCAGTACTTC. This sequence encodes CASTLGGVEETQYF.

J is TRBJ1-2 and V is TRBV19; no clear D gene. The V gene's germline CDR1 is LNHDA and CDR2 SQIVND (reference sequence). The CDR3 consists of 11 residues. Trimming removed 10 bases at V and 12 bases at J, with 18 bases between. CDR3 protein: CAIRIGGHDTF. The CDR3, as DNA: TGTGCCATCAGAATTGGAGGCCACGACACCTTC.

This chain connects TRBV4-2 to TRBJ2-7; D is uncertain. Trimming pared 4 bases from V and 2 bases from J, leaving 9 bases between. CDR1 LGHNA and CDR2 YNFKEQ come from the germline V gene. The CDR3 spans 13 residues. The DNA of the CDR3 is TGTGCCAGCAGCCCCTCGGGTGCCTACGAGCAGTACTTC. Amino acids: CASSPSGAYEQYF.

The CDR3 DNA sequence: TGTGCCACCGGCGGGAGCTCCTACAATGAGCAGTTCTTC. This sequence encodes CATGGSSYNEQFF. The chain carries TRBV15 and TRBJ2-1, with 7 bases that match TRBD2. V lost 8 bases, J lost 0 bases, and 1 base stayed unmatched. The CDR3 sequence is 13 residues long. The germline gives CDR1 LNHNV, CDR2 YYDKDF (reference sequence). Looking up the rest from reference TRBV15 and TRBJ2-1 gives the full variable domain: DAMVIQNPRYQVTQFGKPVTLSCSQTLNHNVMYWYQQKSSQAPKLLFHYYDKDFNNEADTPDNFQSRRPNTSFCFLDIRSPGLGDTAMYLCATGGSSYNEQFFGPGTRLTVL.

The J gene is TRBJ2-5, the V gene TRBV5-1; 7 bases are a match to TRBD1. V lost 7 bases, J lost 4 bases, and 4 bases stayed unmatched. There are 12 residues in the CDR3. Germline CDR1 reads SGHRS; CDR2 reads YFSETQ. The CDR3 is CASGPGGETQYF. The CDR3 nucleotides are TGCGCCAGCGGCCCAGGGGGAGAGACCCAGTACTTC.